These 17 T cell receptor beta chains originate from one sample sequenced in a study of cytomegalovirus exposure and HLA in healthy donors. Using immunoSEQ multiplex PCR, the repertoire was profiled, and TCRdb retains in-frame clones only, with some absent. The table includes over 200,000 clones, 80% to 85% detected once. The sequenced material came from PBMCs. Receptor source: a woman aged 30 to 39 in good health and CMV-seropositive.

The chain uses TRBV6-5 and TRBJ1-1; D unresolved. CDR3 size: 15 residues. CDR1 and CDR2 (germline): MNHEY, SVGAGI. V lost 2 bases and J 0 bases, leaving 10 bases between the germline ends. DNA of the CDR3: TGTGCCAGCAGTTACGACCGCTACGTGAACACTGAAGCTTTCTTT. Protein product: CASSYDRYVNTEAFF.

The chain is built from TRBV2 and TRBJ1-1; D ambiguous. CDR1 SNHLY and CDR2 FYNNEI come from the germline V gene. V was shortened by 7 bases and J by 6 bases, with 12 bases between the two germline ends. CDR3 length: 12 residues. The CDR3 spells CASTVEYAEAFF. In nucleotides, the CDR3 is TGTGCCAGCACGGTAGAATACGCTGAAGCTTTCTTT.

CDR3: CASGLATDTQYF. As DNA, the CDR3 is TGTGCCAGCGGACTAGCGACAGATACGCAGTATTTT. The V and J genes are TRBV27 and TRBJ2-3; 9 positions agree with TRBD2. The germline CDR1 and CDR2 sequences are MNHEY and SMNVEV (reference sequence). The CDR3 loop spans 12 amino acids. Trimming took 8 bases from V and 3 from J; bases not matched to a gene: 0.

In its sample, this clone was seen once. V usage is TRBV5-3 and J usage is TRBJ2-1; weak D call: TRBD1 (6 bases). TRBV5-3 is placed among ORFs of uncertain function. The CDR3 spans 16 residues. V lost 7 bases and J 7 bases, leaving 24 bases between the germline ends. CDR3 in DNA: TGTGCCAGAGCCCCAAGTCAGGGGTGGTCTGGGAATGAGCAGTTCTTC. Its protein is CARAPSQGWSGNEQFF.

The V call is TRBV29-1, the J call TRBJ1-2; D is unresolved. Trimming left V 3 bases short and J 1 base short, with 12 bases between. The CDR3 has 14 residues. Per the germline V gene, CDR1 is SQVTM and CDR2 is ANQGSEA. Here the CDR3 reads CSVDSPDHNYGYTF. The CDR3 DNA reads TGCAGCGTTGACTCCCCAGATCATAACTATGGCTACACCTTC.

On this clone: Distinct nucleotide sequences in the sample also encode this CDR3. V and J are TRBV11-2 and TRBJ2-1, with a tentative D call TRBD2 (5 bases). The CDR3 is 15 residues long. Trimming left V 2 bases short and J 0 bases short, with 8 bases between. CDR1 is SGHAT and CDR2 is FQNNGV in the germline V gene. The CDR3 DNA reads TGTGCCAGCAGCTTAAGTGGGAGCTCCTACAATGAGCAGTTCTTC. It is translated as CASSLSGSSYNEQFF. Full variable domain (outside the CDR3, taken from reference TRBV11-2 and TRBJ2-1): EAGVAQSPRYKIIEKRQSVAFWCNPISGHATLYWYQQILGQGPKLLIQFQNNGVVDDSQLPKDRFSAERLKGVDSTLKIQPAKLEDSAVYLCASSLSGSSYNEQFFGPGTRLTVL.

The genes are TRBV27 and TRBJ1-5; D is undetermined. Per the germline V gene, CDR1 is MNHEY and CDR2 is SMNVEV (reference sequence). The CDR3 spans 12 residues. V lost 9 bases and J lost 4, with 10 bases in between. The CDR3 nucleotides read TGTGCCAGTGGCGGGAATAATCAGCCCCAGCATTTT. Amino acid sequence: CASGGNNQPQHF.

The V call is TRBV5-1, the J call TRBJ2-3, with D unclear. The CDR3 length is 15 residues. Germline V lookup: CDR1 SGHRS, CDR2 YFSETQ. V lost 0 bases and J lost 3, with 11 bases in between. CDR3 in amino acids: CASSLEGSGTDTQYF. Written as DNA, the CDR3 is TGCGCCAGCAGCTTGGAGGGTAGTGGGACAGATACGCAGTATTTT.

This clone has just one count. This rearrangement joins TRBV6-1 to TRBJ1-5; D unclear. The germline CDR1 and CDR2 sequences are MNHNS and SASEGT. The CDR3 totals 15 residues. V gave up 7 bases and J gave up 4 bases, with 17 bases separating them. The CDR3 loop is CASIVRASSNQPQHF. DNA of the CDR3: TGTGCCAGCATAGTTCGGGCCTCTTCGAATCAGCCCCAGCATTTT.

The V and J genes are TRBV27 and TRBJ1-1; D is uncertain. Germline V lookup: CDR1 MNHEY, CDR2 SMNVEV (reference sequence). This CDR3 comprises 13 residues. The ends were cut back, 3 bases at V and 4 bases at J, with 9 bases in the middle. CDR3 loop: CASSFRRATEAFF. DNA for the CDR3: TGTGCCAGCAGTTTTCGGAGGGCCACTGAAGCTTTCTTT.

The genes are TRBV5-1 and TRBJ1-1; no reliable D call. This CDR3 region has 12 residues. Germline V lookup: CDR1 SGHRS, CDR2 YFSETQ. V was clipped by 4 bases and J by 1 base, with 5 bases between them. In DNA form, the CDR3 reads TGCGCCAGCAGCCGGGCGAACACTGAAGCTTTCTTT. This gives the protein CASSRANTEAFF. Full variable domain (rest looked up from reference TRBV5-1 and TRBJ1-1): KAGVTQTPRYLIKTRGQQVTLSCSPISGHRSVSWYQQTPGQGLQFLFEYFSETQRNKGNFPGRFSGRQFSNSRSEMNVSTLELGDSALYLCASSRANTEAFFGQGTRLTVV.

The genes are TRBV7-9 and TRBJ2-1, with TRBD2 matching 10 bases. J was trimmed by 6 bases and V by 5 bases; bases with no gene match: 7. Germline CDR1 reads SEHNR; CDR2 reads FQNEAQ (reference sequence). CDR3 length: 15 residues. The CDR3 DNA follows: TGTGCCAGCAGCCCCGTAGCGGGAGGTGGCAATGAGCAGTTCTTC. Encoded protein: CASSPVAGGGNEQFF.

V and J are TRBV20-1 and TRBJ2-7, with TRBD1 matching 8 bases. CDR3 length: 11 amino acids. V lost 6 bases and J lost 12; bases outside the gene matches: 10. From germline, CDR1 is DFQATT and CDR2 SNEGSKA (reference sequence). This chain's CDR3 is CSAPTRQGWYF. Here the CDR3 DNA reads TGCAGTGCACCCACGAGACAGGGGTGGTACTTC.

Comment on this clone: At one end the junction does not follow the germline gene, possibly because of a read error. CDR3 residues: CASSSGPYAYTF. For the CDR3, the DNA is TGCGCCAGCAGTTCAGGCCCCTATGCCTACACCTTC. The J gene is TRBJ1-2, the V gene TRBV10-2; no firm D call. CDR1 is WSHSY and CDR2 is SAAADI in the germline V gene. The CDR3 is 12 residues long.

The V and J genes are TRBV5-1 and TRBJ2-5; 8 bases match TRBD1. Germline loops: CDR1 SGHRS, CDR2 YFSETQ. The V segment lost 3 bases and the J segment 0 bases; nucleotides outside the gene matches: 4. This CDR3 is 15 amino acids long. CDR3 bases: TGCGCCAGCAGCTCGGACAGGGAGTACCAAGAGACCCAGTACTTC. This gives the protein CASSSDREYQETQYF.

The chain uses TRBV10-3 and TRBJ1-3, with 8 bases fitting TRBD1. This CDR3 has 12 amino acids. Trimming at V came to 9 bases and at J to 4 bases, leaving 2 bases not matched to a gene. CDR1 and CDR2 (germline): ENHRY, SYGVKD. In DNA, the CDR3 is TGTGCCATGACAGGGGCCGGAAACACCATATATTTT. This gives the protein CAMTGAGNTIYF.

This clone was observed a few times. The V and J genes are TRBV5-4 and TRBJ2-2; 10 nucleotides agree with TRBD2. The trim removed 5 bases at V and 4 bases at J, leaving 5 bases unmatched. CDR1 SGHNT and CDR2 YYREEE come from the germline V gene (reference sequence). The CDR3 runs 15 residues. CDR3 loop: CASSSGLASTGELFF. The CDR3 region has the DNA TGTGCCAGCAGTTCGGGACTAGCGAGCACCGGGGAGCTGTTTTTT. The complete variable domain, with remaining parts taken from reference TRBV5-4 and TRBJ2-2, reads ETGVTQSPTHLIKTRGQQVTLRCSSQSGHNTVSWYQQALGQGPQFIFQYYREEENGRGNFPPRFSGLQFPNYSSELNVNALELDDSALYLCASSSGLASTGELFFGEGSRLTVL.